The T cell receptor beta chain under discussion was sequenced for a study of CD8+ T cells in alopecia areata. Broader study findings: Lesional scalp, notably in alopecia totalis/universalis, had clonality above that of normal scalp.

Sequencing relied on a cDNA template that was reverse transcribed from extracted RNA. Assay: immunoSEQ multiplex PCR; the TCRdb copy retains only in-frame clones and omits some. This sample has about 99,000 clones, with 55% found just once. On this clone itself: Its target is not known.

The sequenced sample consisted of CD4+ T cells sorted from blood. The TCR sequence derives from a human donor in good health.

CDR3 sequence: CASSSKGYMNTEAFF. The CDR3 nucleotides are TGTGCCAGCAGCTCCAAGGGGTACATGAACACTGAAGCTTTCTTT. This sequence joins TRBV7-2 and TRBJ1-1, with a possible D match to TRBD1 (5 bases). This CDR3 contains 15 residues. Between the trimmed V and J ends, which lost 4 bases and 0 bases, there was a span of 12 bases. CDR1 SGHTA and CDR2 FQGNSA come from the germline V gene.